One sample yielded the 9 T cell receptor beta chains listed below, sequenced in a study of blood T cell repertoires in COVID-19. The protocol was immunoSEQ multiplex PCR, while the TCRdb copy is restricted to in-frame clones and leaves out a portion. In the table there are about 260,000 clones, about 89% of which are singletons. Specimen: peripheral blood. The receptors were gathered from a woman aged 45-60 years with acute or convalescent COVID-19.

This chain uses TRBV19 with TRBJ2-7; the match to TRBD2 covers 8 bases. CDR3 length: 14 amino acids. CDR1 is LNHDA and CDR2 is SQIVND in the germline V gene (reference sequence). V dropped 7 bases and J dropped 6; count of bases not matched to a gene: 11. The DNA for the CDR3 is TGTGCCAGTACGCCAAGCGGGGGCGCGTCCGAGCAGTACTTC. This sequence encodes CASTPSGGASEQYF.

The chain combines TRBV3-1 (or the pseudogene TRBV3-2) with TRBJ2-2; 13 bases are shared with TRBD2. CDR1 and CDR2 (germline): LGHDT, YNNKEL (reference sequence). With 4 bases clipped from V and 0 bases from J, the junction kept 8 bases outside the gene matches. This CDR3 contains 19 residues. The DNA of the CDR3 is TGTGCCAGCAGCCGAGCACTAGCGGGAGGGTTCGCGAACACCGGGGAGCTGTTTTTT. Its translation is CASSRALAGGFANTGELFF.

V usage is TRBV3-1 (or the pseudogene TRBV3-2) and J usage is TRBJ1-1; 11 bases fit TRBD1. Germline CDR1 is LGHDT and CDR2 is YNNKEL (reference sequence). This CDR3 is built from 15 residues. V lost 5 bases, J lost 5 bases, and 7 bases stayed unmatched. The DNA for the CDR3 is TGTGCCAGCAGCAGGACAGGGGGCCGGTGGACTGAAGCTTTCTTT. Its protein product is CASSRTGGRWTEAFF.

CDR3 bases: TGTGCCAGCAGCCAAGACATTGGCAGGATCGGCACCGGGGAGCTGTTTTTT. Translating it yields CASSQDIGRIGTGELFF. V and J are TRBV14 and TRBJ2-2, with unresolved D. V lost 0 bases, J lost 4 bases, and 15 bases lay in between. CDR3 length equals 17 residues. In germline, CDR1 is SGHDN, CDR2 FVKESK.

The chain joins TRBV4-3 to TRBJ1-6; TRBD1 agrees at 7 bases. The V and J ends lost 0 bases and 9 bases, in that order; junction bases with no gene match: 11. The CDR3 is made up of 17 amino acids. Per the germline V gene, CDR1 is LGHNA and CDR2 is YSLEER. The CDR3: CASSQELMTGSASPLHF. The CDR3 coding sequence is TGCGCCAGCAGCCAAGAACTAATGACAGGGAGCGCTTCACCCCTCCACTTT.

This sequence joins TRBV19 and TRBJ2-3; 7 bases are a match to TRBD1. CDR1 and CDR2 (germline): LNHDA, SQIVND (reference sequence). The CDR3 extends over 15 amino acids. After removal of 5 bases from V and 3 bases from J, the junction contained 8 bases not matched to a gene. In nucleotides, the CDR3 is TGTGCCAGTAGTCTTCAGACAGGGTTGACAGATACGCAGTATTTT. It encodes CASSLQTGLTDTQYF.

V is TRBV27 and J is TRBJ2-1; possible D gene TRBD2, 5 bases. V lost 8 bases and J 1 base, leaving 9 bases between the germline ends. Germline lookup yields CDR1 MNHEY and CDR2 SMNVEV (reference sequence). CDR3 size: 13 residues. DNA of the CDR3: TGTGCCAGCGGAGGTAGTTCCTACAATGAGCAGTTCTTC. Translating it yields CASGGSSYNEQFF.

V and J are TRBV4-1 and TRBJ2-7, with 7 positions matching TRBD2. The germline V gene encodes CDR1 MGHRA and CDR2 YSYEKL. V lost 0 bases to trimming and J lost 1 base; unmatched junction nucleotides: 3. This CDR3 is 15 amino acids long. DNA of the CDR3: TGCGCCAGCAGCCAAGAACTAGCGAGATCCTACGAGCAGTACTTC. This codes for CASSQELARSYEQYF.

The genes are TRBV7-9 and TRBJ2-1; 8 positions agree with TRBD1. This CDR3 region has 17 residues. V shed 5 bases and J 5 bases; nucleotides not matched to a gene: 14. Germline values: CDR1 SEHNR, CDR2 FQNEAQ (reference sequence). CDR3 in amino acids: CASSLPPPGGENNEQFF. The CDR3 nucleotides read TGTGCCAGCAGCCTCCCCCCTCCAGGGGGCGAAAACAATGAGCAGTTCTTC.